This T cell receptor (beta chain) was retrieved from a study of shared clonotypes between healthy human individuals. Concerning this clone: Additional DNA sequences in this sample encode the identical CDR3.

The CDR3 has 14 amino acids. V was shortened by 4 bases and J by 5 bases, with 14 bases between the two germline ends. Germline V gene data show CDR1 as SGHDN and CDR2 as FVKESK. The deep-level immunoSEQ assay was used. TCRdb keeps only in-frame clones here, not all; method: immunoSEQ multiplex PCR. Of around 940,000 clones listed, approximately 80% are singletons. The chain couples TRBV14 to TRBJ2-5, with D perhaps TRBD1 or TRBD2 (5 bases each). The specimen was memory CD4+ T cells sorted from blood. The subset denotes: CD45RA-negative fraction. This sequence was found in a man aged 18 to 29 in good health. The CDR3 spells CASSPGRRTETQYF. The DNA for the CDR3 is TGTGCCAGCAGCCCGGGACGGCGGACGGAGACCCAGTACTTC. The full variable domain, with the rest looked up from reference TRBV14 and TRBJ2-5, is EAGVTQFPSHSVIEKGQTVTLRCDPISGHDNLYWYRRVMGKEIKFLLHFVKESKQDESGMPNNRFLAERTGGTYSTLKVQPAELEDSGVYFCASSPGRRTETQYFGPGTRLLVL.